The T cell receptor beta chain under discussion was sequenced for a study of blood T cell repertoires in COVID-19. The repertoire was sequenced with immunoSEQ multiplex PCR; TCRdb's copy has only in-frame clones and lacks some. The sample carries 150,000 to 200,000 clones, about three quarters recorded once. Germline CDR1 and CDR2: SGHRS and YFSETQ. V trimming: 3 bases; J trimming: 0 bases; junction bases outside the gene matches: 2. The CDR3 is 15 amino acids. The clonotype was recovered from an elderly woman with COVID-19, enrolled during active disease. Specimen: peripheral blood. V gene TRBV5-1 combines with J gene TRBJ2-3; 9 nucleotides align to TRBD1. The DNA for the CDR3 is TGCGCCAGCAGCTGGACAGGGGTTAGCACAGATACGCAGTATTTT. Its protein product is CASSWTGVSTDTQYF.